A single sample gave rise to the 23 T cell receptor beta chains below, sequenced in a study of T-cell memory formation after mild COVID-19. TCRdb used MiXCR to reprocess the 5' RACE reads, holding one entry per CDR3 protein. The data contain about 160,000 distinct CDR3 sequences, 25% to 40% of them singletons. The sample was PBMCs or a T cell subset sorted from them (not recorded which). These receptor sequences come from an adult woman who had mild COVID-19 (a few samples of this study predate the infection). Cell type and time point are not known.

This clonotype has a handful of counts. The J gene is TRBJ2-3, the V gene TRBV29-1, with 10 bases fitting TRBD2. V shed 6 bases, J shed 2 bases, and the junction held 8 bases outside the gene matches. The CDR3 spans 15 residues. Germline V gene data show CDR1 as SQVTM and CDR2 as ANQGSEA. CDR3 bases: TGCAGCGTGGCGTTAGCGGGGGGAAACACAGATACGCAGTATTTT. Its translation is CSVALAGGNTDTQYF.

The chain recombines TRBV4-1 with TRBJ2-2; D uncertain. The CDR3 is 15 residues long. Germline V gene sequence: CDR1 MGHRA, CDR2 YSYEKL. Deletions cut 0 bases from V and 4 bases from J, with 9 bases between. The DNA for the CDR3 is TGCGCCAGCAGCCAAGAGGGCCTGGTCACCGGGGAGCTGTTTTTT. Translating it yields CASSQEGLVTGELFF.

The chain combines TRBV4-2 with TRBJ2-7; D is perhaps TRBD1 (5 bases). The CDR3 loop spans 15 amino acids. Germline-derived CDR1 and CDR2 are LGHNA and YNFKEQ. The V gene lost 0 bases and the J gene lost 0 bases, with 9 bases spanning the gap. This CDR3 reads CASSQEQAYSYEQYF. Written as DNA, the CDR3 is TGTGCCAGCAGCCAAGAACAGGCCTACTCCTACGAGCAGTACTTC.

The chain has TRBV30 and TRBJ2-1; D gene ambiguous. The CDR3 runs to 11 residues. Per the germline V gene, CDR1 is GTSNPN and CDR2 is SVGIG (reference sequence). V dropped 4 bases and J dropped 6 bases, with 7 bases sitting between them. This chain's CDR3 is CAWTGGNEQFF. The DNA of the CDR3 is TGTGCCTGGACGGGCGGCAATGAGCAGTTCTTC. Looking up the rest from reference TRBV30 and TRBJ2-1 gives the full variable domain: SQTIHQWPATLVQPVGSPLSLECTVEGTSNPNLYWYRQAAGRGLQLLFYSVGIGQISSEVPQNLSASRPQDRQFILSSKKLLLSDSGFYLCAWTGGNEQFFGPGTRLTVL.

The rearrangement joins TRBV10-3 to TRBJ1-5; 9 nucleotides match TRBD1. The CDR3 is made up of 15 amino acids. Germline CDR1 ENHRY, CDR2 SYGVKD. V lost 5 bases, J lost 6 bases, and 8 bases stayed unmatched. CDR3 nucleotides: TGTGCCATCAGTCCGGACAGGGGAGGAATTCAGCCCCAGCATTTT. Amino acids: CAISPDRGGIQPQHF.

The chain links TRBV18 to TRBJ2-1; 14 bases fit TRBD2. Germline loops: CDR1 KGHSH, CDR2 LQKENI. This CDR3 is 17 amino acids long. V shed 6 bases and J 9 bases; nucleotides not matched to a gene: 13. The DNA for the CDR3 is TGTGCCAGCTCCCCCAAGGGACTAGCGGGAGCTCAGAGTGAGCAGTTCTTC. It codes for CASSPKGLAGAQSEQFF.

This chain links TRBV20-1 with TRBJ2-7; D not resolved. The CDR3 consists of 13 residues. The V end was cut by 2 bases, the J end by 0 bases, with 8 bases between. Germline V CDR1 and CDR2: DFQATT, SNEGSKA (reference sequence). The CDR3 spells CSARQESSYEQYF. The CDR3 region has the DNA TGCAGTGCTAGACAGGAGAGCTCCTACGAGCAGTACTTC.

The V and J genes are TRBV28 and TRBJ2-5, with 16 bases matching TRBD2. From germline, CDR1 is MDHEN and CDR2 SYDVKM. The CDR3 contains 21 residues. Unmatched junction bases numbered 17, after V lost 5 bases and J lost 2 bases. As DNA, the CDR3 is TGTGCCAGCAGTCCCCGGGTCGACAGGGGACTAGCGGGAGGGCGTCAAGAGACCCAGTACTTC. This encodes CASSPRVDRGLAGGRQETQYF.

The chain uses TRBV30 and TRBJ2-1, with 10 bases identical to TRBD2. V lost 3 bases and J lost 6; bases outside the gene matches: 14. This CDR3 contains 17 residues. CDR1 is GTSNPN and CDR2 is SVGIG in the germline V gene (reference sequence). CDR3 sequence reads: CAWSNPLLAGLVNEQFF. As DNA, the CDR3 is TGTGCCTGGAGCAACCCCCTACTAGCGGGATTGGTCAATGAGCAGTTCTTC.

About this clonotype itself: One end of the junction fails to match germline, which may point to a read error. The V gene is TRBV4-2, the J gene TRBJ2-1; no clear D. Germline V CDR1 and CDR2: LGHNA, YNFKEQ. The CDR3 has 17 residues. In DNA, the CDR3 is TGTGCCAGAAGCCAAGTGACGGGCCCGAGCTCCTACAATGAGCAGTTCTTC. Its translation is CARSQVTGPSSYNEQFF.

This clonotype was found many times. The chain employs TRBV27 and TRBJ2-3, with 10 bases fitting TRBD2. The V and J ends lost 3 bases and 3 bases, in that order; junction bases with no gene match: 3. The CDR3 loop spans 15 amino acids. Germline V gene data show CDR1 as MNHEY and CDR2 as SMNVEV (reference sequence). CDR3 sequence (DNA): TGTGCCAGCAGTTTGGCTAGCGGGGGAACAGATACGCAGTATTTT. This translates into CASSLASGGTDTQYF.

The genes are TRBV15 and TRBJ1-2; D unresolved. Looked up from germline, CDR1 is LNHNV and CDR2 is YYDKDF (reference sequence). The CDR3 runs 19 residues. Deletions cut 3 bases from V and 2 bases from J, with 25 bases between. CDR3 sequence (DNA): TGTGCCACCAGCAGCCCAATATGGCAGCGAGGCATAATAAACTATGGCTACACCTTC. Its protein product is CATSSPIWQRGIINYGYTF.

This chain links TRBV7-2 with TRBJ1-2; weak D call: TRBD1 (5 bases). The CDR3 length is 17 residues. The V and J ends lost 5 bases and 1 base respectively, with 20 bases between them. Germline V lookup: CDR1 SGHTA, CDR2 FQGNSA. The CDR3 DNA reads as TGTGCCAGCAGCCCCGGGACTCTTCTACCGAATAACTATGGCTACACCTTC. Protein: CASSPGTLLPNNYGYTF.

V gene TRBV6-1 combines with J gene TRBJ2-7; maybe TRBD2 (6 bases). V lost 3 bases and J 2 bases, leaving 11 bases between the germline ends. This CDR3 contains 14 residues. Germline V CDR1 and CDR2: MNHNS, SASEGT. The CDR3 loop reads CASSDWRETYEQYF. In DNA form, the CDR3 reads TGTGCCAGCAGTGATTGGAGGGAAACCTACGAGCAGTACTTC.

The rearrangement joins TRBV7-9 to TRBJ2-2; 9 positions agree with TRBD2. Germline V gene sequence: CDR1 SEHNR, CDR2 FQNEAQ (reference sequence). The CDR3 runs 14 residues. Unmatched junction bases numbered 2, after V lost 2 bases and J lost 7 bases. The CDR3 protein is CASSLPAGGGELFF. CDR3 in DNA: TGTGCCAGCAGCTTACCAGCGGGGGGCGGGGAGCTGTTTTTT. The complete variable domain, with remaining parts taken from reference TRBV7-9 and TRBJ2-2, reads DTGVSQNPRHKITKRGQNVTFRCDPISEHNRLYWYRQTLGQGPEFLTYFQNEAQLEKSRLLSDRFSAERPKGSFSTLEIQRTEQGDSAMYLCASSLPAGGGELFFGEGSRLTVL.

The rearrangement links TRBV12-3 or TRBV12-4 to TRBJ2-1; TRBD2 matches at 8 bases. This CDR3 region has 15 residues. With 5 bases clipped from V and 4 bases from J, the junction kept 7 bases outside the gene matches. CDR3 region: CASSLLAEIYNEQFF. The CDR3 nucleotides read TGTGCCAGCAGTCTACTAGCGGAGATTTACAATGAGCAGTTCTTC.

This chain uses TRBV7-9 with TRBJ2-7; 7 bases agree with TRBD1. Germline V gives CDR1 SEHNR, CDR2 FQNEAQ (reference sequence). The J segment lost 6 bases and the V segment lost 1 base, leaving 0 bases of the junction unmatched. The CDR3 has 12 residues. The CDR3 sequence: CASSLDRGEQYF. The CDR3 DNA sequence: TGTGCCAGCAGCTTAGACAGGGGCGAGCAGTACTTC. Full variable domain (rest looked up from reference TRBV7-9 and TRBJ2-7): DTGVSQNPRHKITKRGQNVTFRCDPISEHNRLYWYRQTLGQGPEFLTYFQNEAQLEKSRLLSDRFSAERPKGSFSTLEIQRTEQGDSAMYLCASSLDRGEQYFGPGTRLTVT.

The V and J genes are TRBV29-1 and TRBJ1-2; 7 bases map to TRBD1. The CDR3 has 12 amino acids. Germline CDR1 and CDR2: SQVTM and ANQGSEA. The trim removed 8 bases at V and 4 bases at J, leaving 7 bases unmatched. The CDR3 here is CSLDRDGYGYTF. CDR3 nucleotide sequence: TGCAGCTTAGACAGGGATGGCTATGGCTACACCTTC.

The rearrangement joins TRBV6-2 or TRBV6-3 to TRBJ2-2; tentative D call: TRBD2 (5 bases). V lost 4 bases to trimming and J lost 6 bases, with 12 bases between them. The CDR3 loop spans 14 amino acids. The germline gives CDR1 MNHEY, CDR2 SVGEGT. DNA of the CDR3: TGTGCCAGCAGTTTTCGGTGGCGGGCCGGGGAGCTGTTTTTT. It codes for CASSFRWRAGELFF.

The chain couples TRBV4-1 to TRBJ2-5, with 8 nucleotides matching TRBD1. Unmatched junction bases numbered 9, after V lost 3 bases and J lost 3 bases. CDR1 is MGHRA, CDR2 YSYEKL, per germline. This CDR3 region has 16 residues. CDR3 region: CASSHPSSTGEETQYF. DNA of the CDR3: TGCGCCAGCAGCCACCCCTCATCGACAGGGGAAGAGACCCAGTACTTC.

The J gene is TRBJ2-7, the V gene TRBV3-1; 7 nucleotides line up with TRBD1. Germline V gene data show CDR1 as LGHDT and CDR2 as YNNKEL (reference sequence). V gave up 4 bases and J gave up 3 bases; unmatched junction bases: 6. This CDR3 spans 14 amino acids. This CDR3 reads CASSPGQINYEQYF. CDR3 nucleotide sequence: TGTGCCAGCAGCCCGGGACAGATTAACTACGAGCAGTACTTC.

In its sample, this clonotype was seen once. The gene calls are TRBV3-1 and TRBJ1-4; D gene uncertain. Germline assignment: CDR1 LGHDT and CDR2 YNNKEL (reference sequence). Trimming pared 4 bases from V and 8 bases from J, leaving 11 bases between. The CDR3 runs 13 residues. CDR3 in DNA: TGTGCCAGCAGCCCAAGAGTAGGAGAAAAACTGTTTTTT. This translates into CASSPRVGEKLFF. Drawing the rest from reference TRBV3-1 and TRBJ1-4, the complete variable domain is DTAVSQTPKYLVTQMGNDKSIKCEQNLGHDTMYWYKQDSKKFLKIMFSYNNKELIINETVPNRFSPKSPDKAHLNLHINSLELGDSAVYFCASSPRVGEKLFFGSGTQLSVL.

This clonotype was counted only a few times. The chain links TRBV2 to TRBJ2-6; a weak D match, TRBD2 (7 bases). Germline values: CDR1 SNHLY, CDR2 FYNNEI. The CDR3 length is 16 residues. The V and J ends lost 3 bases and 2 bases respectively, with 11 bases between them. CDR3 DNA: TGTGCCAGCAGTGAGGGGGGGCTTACTGGGGCCAACGTCCTGACTTTC. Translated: CASSEGGLTGANVLTF. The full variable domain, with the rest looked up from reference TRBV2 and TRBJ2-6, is EPEVTQTPSHQVTQMGQEVILRCVPISNHLYFYWYRQILGQKVEFLVSFYNNEISEKSEIFDDQFSVERPDGSNFTLKIRSTKLEDSAMYFCASSEGGLTGANVLTFGAGSRLTVL.